The rows below give T cell receptor beta chains drawn from one sample of a study of CD8+CD57+ T cells in acquired aplastic anemia. TCRdb re-analysed the reads in MiXCR, keeping a single row per CDR3 protein. The repertoire holds some 200,000 distinct CDR3 sequences, with about a third as singletons. Sequenced: sorted CD4+, CD8+, or CD8+CD57+ T cells (not recorded which) from PBMCs. Receptor source: a human donor in good health, serving as a control. Each CDR3 is given without its conserved first and last residue. Only part of the rows carry a size: once, few, many, or a class if the clone is expanded.

V gene	clone size	J gene	CDR3 protein
TRBV5-6	few	TRBJ2-1	ASSVQDWAYNEQF
TRBV18	.	TRBJ1-6	ASSPHSDSPLH
TRBV10-3	.	TRBJ2-7	AITAGVYAQY
TRBV27	few	TRBJ1-3	ASSPKWGPSGNTIY
TRBV2	.	TRBJ2-7	ASSEGVRSDEQY
TRBV15	once	TRBJ1-1	ATSNRARAEAS
TRBV19	many	TRBJ1-3	ASRVASGNTIY
TRBV6-5	.	TRBJ1-2	ASSYLPVYGYT
TRBV5-1	.	TRBJ2-3	ASSLTFSGGYLGTQY
TRBV29-1	many	TRBJ2-7	SVGDGGTYEQY
TRBV4-1	.	TRBJ2-7	ASSPRYSGIGSYEQY
TRBV5-1	many	TRBJ1-2	ASSLALTGYGYT
TRBV29-1	.	TRBJ2-7	SRPGTGVYEQY
TRBV18	.	TRBJ2-1	ASSRGIYNEQF
TRBV5-5	few	TRBJ1-3	ASSLDWSGNTIY
TRBV7-3	many	TRBJ1-1	ASSPDSGGVTEAF
TRBV7-9	many	TRBJ2-7	ASSSRTGGIDEQY
TRBV20-1	many	TRBJ2-5	SAPGPLAGGWETQY
TRBV20-1	many	TRBJ1-1	SARDTRGGTEAF
TRBV27	.	TRBJ2-5	ASRAVVKETQY